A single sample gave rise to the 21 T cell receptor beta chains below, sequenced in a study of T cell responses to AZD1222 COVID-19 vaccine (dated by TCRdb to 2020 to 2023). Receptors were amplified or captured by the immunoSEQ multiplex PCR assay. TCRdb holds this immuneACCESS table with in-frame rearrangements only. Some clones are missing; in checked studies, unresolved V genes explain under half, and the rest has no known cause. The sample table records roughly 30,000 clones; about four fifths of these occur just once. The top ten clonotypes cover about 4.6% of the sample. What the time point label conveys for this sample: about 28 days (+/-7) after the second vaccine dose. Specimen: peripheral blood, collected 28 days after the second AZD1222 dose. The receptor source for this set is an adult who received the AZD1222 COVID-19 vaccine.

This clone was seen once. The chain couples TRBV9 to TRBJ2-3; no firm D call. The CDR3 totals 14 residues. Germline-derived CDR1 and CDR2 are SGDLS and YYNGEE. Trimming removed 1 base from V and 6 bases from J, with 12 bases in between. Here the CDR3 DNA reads TGTGCCAGCAGCGTAACGGCCTTTGCCGATACGCAGTATTTT. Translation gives CASSVTAFADTQYF. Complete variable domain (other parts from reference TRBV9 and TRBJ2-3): DSGVTQTPKHLITATGQRVTLRCSPRSGDLSVYWYQQSLDQGLQFLIQYYNGEERAKGNILERFSAQQFPDLHSELNLSSLELGDSALYFCASSVTAFADTQYFGPGTRLTVL.

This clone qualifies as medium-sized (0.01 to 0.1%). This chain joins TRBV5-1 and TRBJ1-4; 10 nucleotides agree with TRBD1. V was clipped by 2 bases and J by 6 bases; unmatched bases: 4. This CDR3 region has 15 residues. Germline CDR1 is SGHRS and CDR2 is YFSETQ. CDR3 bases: TGCGCCAGCAGCTTACGGACAGGGGGAGATGAAAAACTGTTTTTT. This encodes CASSLRTGGDEKLFF. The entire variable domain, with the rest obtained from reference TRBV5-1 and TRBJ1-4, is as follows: KAGVTQTPRYLIKTRGQQVTLSCSPISGHRSVSWYQQTPGQGLQFLFEYFSETQRNKGNFPGRFSGRQFSNSRSEMNVSTLELGDSALYLCASSLRTGGDEKLFFGSGTQLSVL.

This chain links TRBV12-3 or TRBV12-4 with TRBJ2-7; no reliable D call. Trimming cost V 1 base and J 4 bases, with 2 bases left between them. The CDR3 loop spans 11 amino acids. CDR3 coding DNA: TGTGCCAGCAGTTTAGGGTACGAGCAGTACTTC. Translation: CASSLGYEQYF.

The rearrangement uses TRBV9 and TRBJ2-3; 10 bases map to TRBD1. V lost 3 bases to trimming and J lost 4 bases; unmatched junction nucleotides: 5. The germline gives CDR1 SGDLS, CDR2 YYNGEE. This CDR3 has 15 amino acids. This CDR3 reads CASSARGTGADTQYF. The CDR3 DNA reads TGTGCCAGCAGCGCCAGAGGGACAGGGGCAGATACGCAGTATTTT.

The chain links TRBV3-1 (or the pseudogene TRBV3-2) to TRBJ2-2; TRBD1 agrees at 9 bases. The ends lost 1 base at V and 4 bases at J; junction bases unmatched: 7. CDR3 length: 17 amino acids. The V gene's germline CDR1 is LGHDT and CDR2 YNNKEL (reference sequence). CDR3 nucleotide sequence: TGTGCCAGCAGCCAAGTACAGGGGGCCCGAGTCACCGGGGAGCTGTTTTTT. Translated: CASSQVQGARVTGELFF.

The CDR3 region is CASKRGGGGITEQFF. CDR3 DNA sequence: TGTGCCAGCAAGCGGGGTGGGGGAGGGATCACTGAGCAGTTCTTC. The V call is TRBV6-5, the J call TRBJ2-1, with 7 bases identical to TRBD2. The CDR3 contains 15 residues. Trimming cost V 7 bases and J 9 bases; bases outside gene matches: 15. Germline V lookup: CDR1 MNHEY, CDR2 SVGAGI.

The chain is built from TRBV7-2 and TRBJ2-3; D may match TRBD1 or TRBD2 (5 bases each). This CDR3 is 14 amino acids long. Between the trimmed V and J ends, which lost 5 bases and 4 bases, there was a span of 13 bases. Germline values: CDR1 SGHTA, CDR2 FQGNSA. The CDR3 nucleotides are TGTGCCAGCAGCCTCACCCGAGGGGCAGATACGCAGTATTTT. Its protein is CASSLTRGADTQYF.

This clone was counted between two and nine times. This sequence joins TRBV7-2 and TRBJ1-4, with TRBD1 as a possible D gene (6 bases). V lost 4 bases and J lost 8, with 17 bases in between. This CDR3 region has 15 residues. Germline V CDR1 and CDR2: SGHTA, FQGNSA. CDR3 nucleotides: TGTGCCAGCAGCTCGAATCAGGGGCGGGGAGAAAAACTGTTTTTT. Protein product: CASSSNQGRGEKLFF.

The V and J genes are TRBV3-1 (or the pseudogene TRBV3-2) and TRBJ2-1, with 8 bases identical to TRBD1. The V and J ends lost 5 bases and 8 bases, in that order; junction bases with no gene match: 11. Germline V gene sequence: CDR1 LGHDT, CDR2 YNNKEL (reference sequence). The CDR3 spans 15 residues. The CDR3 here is CASSSYRGVFDEQFF. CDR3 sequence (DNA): TGTGCCAGCAGCTCCTACAGGGGGGTATTCGATGAGCAGTTCTTC.

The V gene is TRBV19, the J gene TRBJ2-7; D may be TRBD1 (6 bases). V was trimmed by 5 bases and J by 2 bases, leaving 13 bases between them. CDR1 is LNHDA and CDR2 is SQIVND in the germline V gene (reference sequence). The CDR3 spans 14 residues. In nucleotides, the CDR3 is TGTGCCAGTAGTCCCGACAGGCCCCCCTACGAGCAGTACTTC. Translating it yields CASSPDRPPYEQYF.

CDR3 sequence (DNA): TGCGCCAGCAGCCAAGGGGCGGTGCGCTCCTACAATGAGCAGTTCTTC. Translated: CASSQGAVRSYNEQFF. The chain combines TRBV4-3 with TRBJ2-1; D is undetermined. The ends were cut back, 1 base at V and 0 bases at J, with 10 bases in the middle. The CDR3 runs to 16 residues. Germline V gene lookup returns CDR1 LGHNA and CDR2 YSLEER.

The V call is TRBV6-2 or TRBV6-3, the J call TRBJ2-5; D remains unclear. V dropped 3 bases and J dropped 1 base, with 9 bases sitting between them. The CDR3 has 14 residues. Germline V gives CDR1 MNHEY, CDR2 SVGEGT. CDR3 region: CASSYIAAQETQYF. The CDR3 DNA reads TGTGCCAGCAGTTATATAGCCGCCCAAGAGACCCAGTACTTC.

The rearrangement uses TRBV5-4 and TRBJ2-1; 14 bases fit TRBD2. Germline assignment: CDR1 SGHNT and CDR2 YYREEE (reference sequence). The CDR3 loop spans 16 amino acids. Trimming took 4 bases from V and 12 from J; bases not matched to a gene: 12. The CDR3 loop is CASSPKTSGRGRVQFF. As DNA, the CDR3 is TGTGCCAGCAGCCCGAAGACTAGCGGGAGGGGTCGCGTGCAGTTCTTC.

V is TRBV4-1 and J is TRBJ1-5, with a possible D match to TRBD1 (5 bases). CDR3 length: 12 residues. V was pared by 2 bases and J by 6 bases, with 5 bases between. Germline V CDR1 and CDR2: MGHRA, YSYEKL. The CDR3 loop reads CASSQQGQPQHF. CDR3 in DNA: TGCGCCAGCAGCCAACAGGGTCAGCCCCAGCATTTT.

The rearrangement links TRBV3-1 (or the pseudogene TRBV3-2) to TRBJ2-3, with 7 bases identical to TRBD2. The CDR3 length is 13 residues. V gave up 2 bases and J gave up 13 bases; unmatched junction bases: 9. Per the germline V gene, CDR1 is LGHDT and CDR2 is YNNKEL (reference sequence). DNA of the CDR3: TGTGCCAGCAGCCAAACTAGCGCCGGGGATGAGTATTTT. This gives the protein CASSQTSAGDEYF.

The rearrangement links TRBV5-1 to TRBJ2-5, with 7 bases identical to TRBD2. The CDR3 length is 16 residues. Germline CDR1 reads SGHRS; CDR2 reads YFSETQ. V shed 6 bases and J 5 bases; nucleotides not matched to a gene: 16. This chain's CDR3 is CASTPGSGGRVETQYF. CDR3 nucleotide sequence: TGCGCCAGCACCCCGGGGTCGGGGGGACGTGTGGAGACCCAGTACTTC.

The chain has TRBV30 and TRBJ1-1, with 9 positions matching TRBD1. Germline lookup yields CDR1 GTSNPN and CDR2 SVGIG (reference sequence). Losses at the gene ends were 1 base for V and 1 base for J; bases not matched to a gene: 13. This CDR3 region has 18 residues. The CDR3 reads CAWSAIPGQGSSNTEAFF. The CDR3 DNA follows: TGTGCCTGGAGTGCGATACCGGGACAGGGTTCGTCGAACACTGAAGCTTTCTTT.

The DNA of the CDR3 is TGTGCCAGTAGTATAGCGGGATCTGATACGCAGTATTTT. This codes for CASSIAGSDTQYF. The rearrangement joins TRBV19 to TRBJ2-3; weak D call: TRBD2 (5 bases). The CDR3 extends over 13 amino acids. V was cut by 1 base and J by 6 bases, with 8 bases left in between. Germline lookup yields CDR1 LNHDA and CDR2 SQIVND (reference sequence).

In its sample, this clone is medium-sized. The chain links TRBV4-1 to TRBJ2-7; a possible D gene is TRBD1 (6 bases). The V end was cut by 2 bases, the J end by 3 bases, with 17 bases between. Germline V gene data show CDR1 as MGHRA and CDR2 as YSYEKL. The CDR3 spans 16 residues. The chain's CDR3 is CASSQINPDSYYEQYF. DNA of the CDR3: TGCGCCAGCAGCCAAATAAACCCGGACAGCTACTACGAGCAGTACTTC.

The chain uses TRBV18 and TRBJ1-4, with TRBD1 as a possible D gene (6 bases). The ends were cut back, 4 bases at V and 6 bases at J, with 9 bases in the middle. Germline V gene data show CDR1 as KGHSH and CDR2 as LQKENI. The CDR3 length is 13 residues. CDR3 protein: CASSLQGDEKLFF. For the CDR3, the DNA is TGTGCCAGCTCACTACAGGGTGATGAAAAACTGTTTTTT.

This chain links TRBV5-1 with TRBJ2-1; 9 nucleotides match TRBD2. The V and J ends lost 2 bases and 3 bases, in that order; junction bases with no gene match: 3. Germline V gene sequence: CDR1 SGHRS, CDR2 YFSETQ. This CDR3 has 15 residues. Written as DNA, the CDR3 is TGCGCCAGCAGCTTAGCGGGGGGTTTCTACAATGAGCAGTTCTTC. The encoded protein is CASSLAGGFYNEQFF.